This TCR beta chain was documented in a study of identical twins. Germline CDR1 reads SGHVS; CDR2 reads FNYEAQ. CDR3 length: 15 amino acids. V lost 5 bases, J lost 2 bases, and 12 bases lay in between. TCRdb re-analysed the 5' RACE reads in MiXCR, keeping a single row per CDR3 protein. The sample yields about 470,000 distinct CDR3 sequences, more than 20% seen once. These sequences were also reported in another study, on T cells expressing NK-cell markers.

Sequencing was carried out using CD4+ T cells sorted from blood. The rearrangement links TRBV7-6 to TRBJ2-2; D not resolved. This receptor was taken from a woman aged 18-30 years in good health. CDR3 in amino acids: CASSPPGQNTGELFF. CDR3 DNA: TGTGCCAGCAGCCCCCCCGGCCAAAACACCGGGGAGCTGTTTTTT.